Below, 7 T cell receptor beta chains from the same sample are listed, as sequenced in a study of cytomegalovirus exposure and HLA in healthy donors. This PCR relied on a set of 60 Vbeta primers and 13 Jbeta primers. TCRdb's copy holds only in-frame clones and misses some; the assay was immunoSEQ multiplex PCR. The table lists under 150,000 clones, roughly 60% of them singletons, with about a tenth in the top ten. Material for sequencing was PBMCs. These receptors originate from a man aged 40-55 years in good health and CMV-seropositive.

The chain links TRBV27 to TRBJ1-2; TRBD1 aligns across 8 bases. The length of the CDR3 is 14 residues. The junction had 8 bases not matched to a gene; V was cut back by 3 bases and J by 8 bases. CDR1 is MNHEY and CDR2 is SMNVEV in the germline V gene (reference sequence). CDR3 amino acids: CASSFREDRGGYTF. The CDR3 region has the DNA TGTGCCAGCAGTTTCCGAGAAGACAGGGGAGGCTACACCTTC.

The chain recombines TRBV5-1 with TRBJ1-4; 9 bases are a match to TRBD1. The CDR3 is made up of 14 amino acids. Losses at the gene ends were 5 bases for V and 5 bases for J; bases not matched to a gene: 4. CDR1 and CDR2 (germline): SGHRS, YFSETQ. CDR3 protein: CASSAGQGNEKLFF. The CDR3, as DNA: TGCGCCAGCAGTGCCGGACAGGGGAATGAAAAACTGTTTTTT.

This chain uses TRBV19 with TRBJ1-2; possible D gene TRBD1, 6 bases. V was trimmed by 8 bases and J by 5 bases, leaving 9 bases between them. The CDR3 is 11 residues long. Germline V CDR1 and CDR2: LNHDA, SQIVND (reference sequence). CDR3 bases: TGTGCCAGTGCAAGGGGGTATGGCTACACCTTC. It yields the protein CASARGYGYTF.

The chain recombines TRBV25-1 with TRBJ2-5, with 7 bases aligning to TRBD2. The DNA matches TRBJ2-7 better at its end, which makes the J call doubtful. This CDR3 spans 15 amino acids. From germline, CDR1 is MGHDK and CDR2 SYGVNS. CDR3 DNA sequence: TGTGCCAGCAGTGAACTGGGGGGGGGCTCCTACGAGCAGTACTTC. This gives the protein CASSELGGGSYEQYF.

The chain combines TRBV7-3 with TRBJ2-3; D remains ambiguous. Trimming stripped 1 base from V and 0 bases from J, with 11 bases between. CDR1 and CDR2 (germline): SGHTA, FQGTGA. The CDR3 spans 16 residues. The CDR3 nucleotides are TGTGCCAGCAGCTTAAACGCGGCCACTAGCACAGATACGCAGTATTTT. Translated: CASSLNAATSTDTQYF. Full variable domain (rest looked up from reference TRBV7-3 and TRBJ2-3): GAGVSQTPSNKVTEKGKYVELRCDPISGHTALYWYRQSLGQGPEFLIYFQGTGAADDSGLPNDRFFAVRPEGSVSTLKIQRTERGDSAVYLCASSLNAATSTDTQYFGPGTRLTVL.

The chain joins TRBV7-2 to TRBJ1-1, with 9 bases lining up with TRBD1. Looked up from germline, CDR1 is SGHTA and CDR2 is FQGNSA. After removal of 4 bases from V and 5 bases from J, the junction contained 14 bases not matched to a gene. This CDR3 contains 17 residues. CDR3 bases: TGTGCCAGCAGCTCGACTTCTCCGGGACAGGGAGGTACTGAAGCTTTCTTT. Its translation: CASSSTSPGQGGTEAFF.

CDR3 loop: CASSPRTTGYTF. The CDR3, as DNA: TGTGCCAGCAGCCCTCGGACAACCGGCTACACCTTC. The J gene is TRBJ1-2, the V gene TRBV7-2, with D possibly TRBD1 on 5 matching bases. CDR3 size: 12 residues. Trimming removed 5 bases at V and 8 bases at J, with 12 bases between. Germline assignment: CDR1 SGHTA and CDR2 FQGNSA.